These 31 T cell receptor beta chains were sequenced from one sample in a study of T-cell reconstitution after alpha-beta-depleted transplantation in children. Library preparation (for TCRbeta) was performed with unique molecular identifiers. TCRdb called the PCR reads again in MiXCR, with one record for every CDR3 protein. The sample lists roughly 100,000 distinct CDR3 sequences; 7% to 10% were seen once. This specimen consisted of PBMCs from the stem cell graft donor, obtained from the stem cell graft. These receptors all stem from a human donor who donated a stem cell graft to a child with congenital amegakaryocytic thrombocytopenia.

This clonotype was found a few times. This sequence joins TRBV29-1 and TRBJ2-7, with TRBD2 matching 12 bases. The V and J ends lost 6 bases and 3 bases, in that order; junction bases with no gene match: 6. The CDR3 extends over 14 amino acids. Germline V gene data show CDR1 as SQVTM and CDR2 as ANQGSEA. The CDR3 region is CSVAGLAGSYEQYF. The DNA for the CDR3 is TGCAGCGTCGCCGGACTAGCGGGGAGCTACGAGCAGTACTTC.

This clonotype was recorded at least ten times. This chain uses TRBV28 with TRBJ2-4; 12 nucleotides line up with TRBD2. The trim removed 7 bases at V and 7 bases at J, leaving 8 bases unmatched. This CDR3 has 15 amino acids. Germline V gene sequence: CDR1 MDHEN, CDR2 SYDVKM. The CDR3 spells CASTLPTSGSNIQYF. The CDR3 bases are TGTGCCAGCACCCTCCCGACTAGCGGGAGTAACATTCAGTACTTC.

This clonotype has ten or more counts. The J gene is TRBJ1-1, the V gene TRBV5-1; no reliable D call. Germline lookup yields CDR1 SGHRS and CDR2 YFSETQ. The CDR3 runs to 16 residues. Trimming cost V 0 bases and J 1 base, with 13 bases left between them. The CDR3 nucleotides read TGCGCCAGCAGCTTGGGGGTACGACGGGCGAACACTGAAGCTTTCTTT. It is translated as CASSLGVRRANTEAFF.

This clonotype has more than one count but fewer than ten. The chain is built from TRBV10-3 and TRBJ2-3; D is ambiguous. Trimming pared 4 bases from V and 6 bases from J, leaving 8 bases between. The CDR3 runs 12 residues. In germline, CDR1 is ENHRY, CDR2 SYGVKD. This CDR3 is CAISVAGDTQYF. Written as DNA, the CDR3 is TGTGCCATCAGTGTAGCCGGGGATACGCAGTATTTT.

This clonotype was seen many times. The V and J genes are TRBV7-3 and TRBJ2-3; 7 bases map to TRBD2. V was pared by 5 bases and J by 4 bases, with 6 bases of the junction left unmatched. The CDR3 is made up of 14 amino acids. Per germline, CDR1 SGHTA and CDR2 FQGTGA. The CDR3 region is CASSPGLGSDTQYF. In DNA form, the CDR3 reads TGTGCCAGCAGCCCAGGACTAGGTTCAGATACGCAGTATTTT.

This clonotype was seen many times. The chain has TRBV5-5 and TRBJ1-5; possibly TRBD1 for D (5 bases). Germline V CDR1 and CDR2: SGHKS, YYEKEE (reference sequence). The CDR3 contains 14 residues. The V and J ends lost 1 base and 8 bases respectively, with 13 bases between them. CDR3 sequence reads: CASSLRDFREPQHF. CDR3 bases: TGTGCCAGCAGCTTGAGGGACTTCAGGGAGCCCCAGCATTTT.

At least ten counts were recorded for this clonotype. The V and J genes are TRBV6-5 and TRBJ1-5; D is undetermined. Trimming took off 4 bases at V and 4 bases at J, with 11 bases between the two ends. This CDR3 region has 14 residues. CDR1 is MNHEY and CDR2 is SVGAGI in the germline V gene. DNA for the CDR3: TGTGCCAGCAGTTTGGGCCTTTTAAATCAGCCCCAGCATTTT. This sequence encodes CASSLGLLNQPQHF.

This clonotype was counted many times. The chain recombines TRBV11-2 with TRBJ1-1; no clear D. The CDR3 sequence is 13 residues long. CDR1 and CDR2 (germline): SGHAT, FQNNGV. Trimming left V 5 bases short and J 10 bases short, with 17 bases between. CDR3 coding DNA: TGTGCCAGCAGCCCAATACGGAGGAGGGTAGCTTTCTTT. Encoded protein: CASSPIRRRVAFF.

This clonotype was observed many times. This chain connects TRBV30 to TRBJ1-1; no clear D gene. V shed 3 bases and J shed 6 bases, with 14 bases lying between them. Germline lookup yields CDR1 GTSNPN and CDR2 SVGIG (reference sequence). The CDR3 is 13 amino acids. In nucleotides, the CDR3 is TGTGCCTGGAGCCGGAGTCCGGCCCCTGAAGCTTTCTTT. Its translation is CAWSRSPAPEAFF.

This clonotype was counted ten times or more. The chain joins TRBV4-1 to TRBJ2-1, with 12 bases matching TRBD2. This CDR3 has 17 residues. Germline CDR1 reads MGHRA; CDR2 reads YSYEKL. The V segment lost 2 bases and the J segment 3 bases; nucleotides outside the gene matches: 5. CDR3 loop: CASSQPGLAGIYNEQFF. The CDR3 nucleotides read TGCGCCAGCAGCCAACCCGGACTAGCGGGGATCTACAATGAGCAGTTCTTC.

This clonotype was picked up many times. V and J are TRBV9 and TRBJ2-1; TRBD1 or TRBD2 may be the D gene (5 bases each). CDR3 size: 15 residues. V was trimmed by 1 base and J by 2 bases, leaving 10 bases between them. Per the germline V gene, CDR1 is SGDLS and CDR2 is YYNGEE. The CDR3 sequence: CASSVNTGPYNEQFF. Here the CDR3 DNA reads TGTGCCAGCAGCGTAAATACGGGGCCCTACAATGAGCAGTTCTTC.

In its sample, this clonotype was seen many times. The rearrangement joins TRBV30 to TRBJ2-3, with D uncertain. Trimming left V 3 bases short and J 0 bases short, with 10 bases between. CDR3 length equals 14 residues. CDR1 GTSNPN and CDR2 SVGIG come from the germline V gene (reference sequence). CDR3 nucleotide sequence: TGTGCCTGGAGCCTCTCTCCTAGCACAGATACGCAGTATTTT. Translation: CAWSLSPSTDTQYF.

This clonotype was detected many times. CDR3 nucleotide sequence: TGTGCCAGCAGTTTACGCCCGGTGAGCGGGAGTGGAACAGATACGCAGTATTTT. Translated: CASSLRPVSGSGTDTQYF. V is TRBV27 and J is TRBJ2-3, with 8 nucleotides matching TRBD2. V lost 2 bases and J lost 3; bases outside the gene matches: 13. The CDR3 length is 18 residues. The germline V gene has CDR1 MNHEY and CDR2 SMNVEV (reference sequence).

In its sample, this clonotype was seen many times. The chain is built from TRBV6-5 and TRBJ1-1; no clear D. The CDR3 has 11 residues. V was pared by 7 bases and J by 2 bases, with 5 bases between. The germline CDR1 and CDR2 sequences are MNHEY and SVGAGI. As DNA, the CDR3 is TGTGCCAGCACATCTAACACTGAAGCTTTCTTT. It yields the protein CASTSNTEAFF.

This clonotype was counted at least ten times. This sequence joins TRBV5-1 and TRBJ1-2; 9 bases are a match to TRBD1. Losses at the gene ends were 5 bases for V and 0 bases for J; bases not matched to a gene: 11. Germline CDR1 is SGHRS and CDR2 is YFSETQ. The CDR3 consists of 17 residues. The CDR3 nucleotides are TGCGCCAGCAGTCACGGCCGTACAGGGGGCGCTAACTATGGCTACACCTTC. This sequence encodes CASSHGRTGGANYGYTF.

In this sample, this clonotype turned up many times. The chain has TRBV5-1 and TRBJ2-2; the match to TRBD1 covers 7 bases. This CDR3 spans 16 amino acids. Per germline, CDR1 SGHRS and CDR2 YFSETQ. V lost 1 base to trimming and J lost 2 bases; unmatched junction nucleotides: 5. The CDR3 bases are TGCGCCAGCAGCTTGTGGGACAGAAGAAACACCGGGGAGCTGTTTTTT. Translated: CASSLWDRRNTGELFF.

This clonotype has a count of ten or more. V gene TRBV5-6 combines with J gene TRBJ2-2; TRBD2 is a possible D gene (6 bases). Germline CDR1 is SGHDT and CDR2 is YYEEEE. The V end lost 4 bases, the J end lost 1 base, and 17 bases lay between the germline ends. This CDR3 has 17 amino acids. As DNA, the CDR3 is TGTGCCAGCAGCCGACCCCTGGGCGGGGTGAACACCGGGGAGCTGTTTTTT. Its translation: CASSRPLGGVNTGELFF.

This clonotype was detected many times. The chain combines TRBV10-3 with TRBJ2-7; 9 bases align to TRBD2. The CDR3 loop spans 15 amino acids. The V gene end was trimmed by 2 bases and the J gene end by 6 bases; junction bases not matched to a gene: 8. Germline lookup yields CDR1 ENHRY and CDR2 SYGVKD. The CDR3 nucleotides read TGTGCCATCAGTGAGGGATTAGCGGGAGTAGGCGAGCAGTACTTC. It specifies CAISEGLAGVGEQYF.

At least ten counts were recorded for this clonotype. This sequence joins TRBV7-8 and TRBJ2-7, with D possibly matching TRBD1 (6 bases). The V gene's germline CDR1 is SGHVS and CDR2 FQNEAQ. Trimming took 5 bases from V and 0 from J, leaving 14 bases between them. The CDR3 is 15 amino acids. The CDR3, as DNA: TGTGCCAGCAGCCAATCTCTAGGGGGCTCCTACGAGCAGTACTTC. Amino acid sequence: CASSQSLGGSYEQYF.

This clonotype was seen ten or more times. The V call is TRBV12-3 or TRBV12-4, the J call TRBJ1-1; no clear D. V was pared by 7 bases and J by 4 bases, with 16 bases between. The CDR3 consists of 14 residues. The CDR3 sequence is CASTRSTESTEAFF. The CDR3 bases are TGTGCCAGCACCCGCTCGACCGAGAGCACTGAAGCTTTCTTT.

This clonotype was seen many times. The chain employs TRBV20-1 and TRBJ2-7; D may be TRBD2 (5 bases). Germline CDR1 and CDR2: DFQATT and SNEGSKA (reference sequence). There are 15 residues in the CDR3. V was pared by 6 bases and J by 1 base, with 19 bases between. The DNA for the CDR3 is TGCAGTGCCCTAGCAGGTTCCCTCTCTTCCTACGAGCAGTACTTC. This translates into CSALAGSLSSYEQYF.

In this sample, this clonotype turned up many times. This chain connects TRBV12-3 or TRBV12-4 to TRBJ2-3; D is ambiguous. Trimming removed 5 bases at V and 5 bases at J, with 5 bases between. The length of the CDR3 is 11 residues. This chain's CDR3 is CASSLLDTQYF. The DNA of the CDR3 is TGTGCCAGCAGTCTATTAGATACGCAGTATTTT.

This clonotype was found many times. The chain has TRBV2 and TRBJ2-7; no firm D call. This CDR3 contains 11 residues. Germline V gives CDR1 SNHLY, CDR2 FYNNEI. V lost 4 bases and J 5 bases, leaving 6 bases between the germline ends. The CDR3: CASSVFNEQYF. The CDR3 region has the DNA TGTGCCAGCAGTGTGTTCAACGAGCAGTACTTC. The full variable domain, with the rest looked up from reference TRBV2 and TRBJ2-7, is EPEVTQTPSHQVTQMGQEVILRCVPISNHLYFYWYRQILGQKVEFLVSFYNNEISEKSEIFDDQFSVERPDGSNFTLKIRSTKLEDSAMYFCASSVFNEQYFGPGTRLTVT.

Ten or more counts support this clonotype. V and J are TRBV20-1 and TRBJ1-2; D is perhaps TRBD1 (5 bases). The CDR3 extends over 14 amino acids. V gave up 3 bases and J gave up 4 bases, with 15 bases separating them. Per germline, CDR1 DFQATT and CDR2 SNEGSKA (reference sequence). CDR3 nucleotide sequence: TGCAGTGCTAGGGATCCAGGGAGCGGCTATGGCTACACCTTC. Its protein product is CSARDPGSGYGYTF.

This clonotype has ten or more counts. This chain's CDR3 is CASSTPSVTGELFF. CDR3 in DNA: TGTGCCAGCAGTACGCCCAGTGTAACCGGGGAGCTGTTTTTT. The rearrangement uses TRBV28 and TRBJ2-2; the D is unclear. V was trimmed by 5 bases and J by 5 bases, leaving 12 bases between them. The CDR3 length is 14 residues. CDR1 and CDR2 (germline): MDHEN, SYDVKM.

This chain joins TRBV6-5 and TRBJ2-5, with D possibly being TRBD1 (6 bases). The CDR3 has 14 residues. Germline assignment: CDR1 MNHEY and CDR2 SVGAGI. V was shortened by 2 bases and J by 4 bases, with 11 bases between the two germline ends. The CDR3 reads CASSYRSTGETQYF. As DNA, the CDR3 is TGTGCCAGCAGTTACCGATCGACAGGAGAGACCCAGTACTTC.

This sequence joins TRBV29-1 and TRBJ1-5; D unresolved. Germline values: CDR1 SQVTM, CDR2 ANQGSEA. V gave up 0 bases and J gave up 2 bases, with 8 bases separating them. CDR3 length equals 14 residues. The CDR3 here is CSVEESGGNQPQHF. CDR3 in DNA: TGCAGCGTTGAAGAAAGTGGGGGCAATCAGCCCCAGCATTTT.

This clonotype showed up many times. This chain joins TRBV2 and TRBJ2-3, with 9 nucleotides matching TRBD1. CDR3 size: 15 residues. The germline V gene encodes CDR1 SNHLY and CDR2 FYNNEI. Trimming took 6 bases from V and 2 from J; bases not matched to a gene: 6. CDR3 sequence reads: CASRPGQGYTDTQYF. The CDR3, as DNA: TGTGCCAGCAGACCGGGACAGGGCTACACAGATACGCAGTATTTT.

This clonotype showed up many times. The chain uses TRBV27 and TRBJ1-6; D ambiguous. The CDR3 length is 13 residues. Looked up from germline, CDR1 is MNHEY and CDR2 is SMNVEV (reference sequence). V lost 4 bases and J 9 bases, leaving 10 bases between the germline ends. CDR3 nucleotide sequence: TGTGCCAGCAGTTCAACGGGCGGTTCACCCCTCCACTTT. It is translated as CASSSTGGSPLHF.

This clonotype was seen repeatedly, ten times or more. This chain joins TRBV4-1 and TRBJ1-2; D is unresolved. Germline CDR1 MGHRA, CDR2 YSYEKL. Trimming removed 0 bases from V and 0 bases from J, with 5 bases in between. The CDR3 is made up of 14 amino acids. The CDR3 nucleotides read TGCGCCAGCAGCCAAGAAACTGCTAACTATGGCTACACCTTC. It translates to CASSQETANYGYTF.

This clonotype was seen at least ten times. This rearrangement joins TRBV7-6 to TRBJ1-5; no clear D. The CDR3 runs to 14 residues. The germline V gene encodes CDR1 SGHVS and CDR2 FNYEAQ. The V gene lost 5 bases and the J gene lost 0 bases, with 8 bases spanning the gap. In DNA form, the CDR3 reads TGTGCCAGCAGCCCGAGCATTAGCAATCAGCCCCAGCATTTT. Translated, it gives CASSPSISNQPQHF.